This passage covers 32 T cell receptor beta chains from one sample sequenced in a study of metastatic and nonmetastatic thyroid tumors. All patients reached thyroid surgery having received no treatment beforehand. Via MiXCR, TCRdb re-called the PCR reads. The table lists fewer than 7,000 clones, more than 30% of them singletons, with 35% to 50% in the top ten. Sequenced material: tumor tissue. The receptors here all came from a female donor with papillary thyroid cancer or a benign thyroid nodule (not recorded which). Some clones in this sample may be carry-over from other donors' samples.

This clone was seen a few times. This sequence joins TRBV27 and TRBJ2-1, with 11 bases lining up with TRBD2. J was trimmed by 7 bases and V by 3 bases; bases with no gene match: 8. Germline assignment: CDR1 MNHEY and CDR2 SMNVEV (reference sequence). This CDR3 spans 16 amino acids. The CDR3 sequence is CASSFISGTSGNEQFF. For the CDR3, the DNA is TGTGCCAGCAGTTTTATATCTGGGACTAGCGGAAATGAGCAGTTCTTC.

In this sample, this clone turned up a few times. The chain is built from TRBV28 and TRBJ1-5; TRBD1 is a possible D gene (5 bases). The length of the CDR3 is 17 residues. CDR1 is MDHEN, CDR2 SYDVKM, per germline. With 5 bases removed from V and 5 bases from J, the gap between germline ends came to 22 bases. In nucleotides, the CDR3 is TGTGCCAGCAGTCCCGACAGTGGTACGCGAGGCGATCAGCCCCAGCATTTT. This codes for CASSPDSGTRGDQPQHF.

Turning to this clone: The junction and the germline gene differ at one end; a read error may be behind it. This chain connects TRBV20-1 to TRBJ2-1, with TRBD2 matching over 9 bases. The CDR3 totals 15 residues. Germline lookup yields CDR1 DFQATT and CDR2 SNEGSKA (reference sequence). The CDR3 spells CSARVLKAGGTEQSF. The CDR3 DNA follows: TGCAGTGCTAGAGTCCTGAAAGCGGGAGGAACTGAGCAGTCCTTC.

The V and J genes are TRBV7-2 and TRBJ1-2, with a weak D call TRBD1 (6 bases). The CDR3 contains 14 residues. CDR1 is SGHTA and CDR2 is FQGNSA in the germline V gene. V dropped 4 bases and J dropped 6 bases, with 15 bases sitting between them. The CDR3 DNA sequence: TGTGCCAGCAGCTCCACCCAGGGGTGGCATGGCTACACCTTC. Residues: CASSSTQGWHGYTF.

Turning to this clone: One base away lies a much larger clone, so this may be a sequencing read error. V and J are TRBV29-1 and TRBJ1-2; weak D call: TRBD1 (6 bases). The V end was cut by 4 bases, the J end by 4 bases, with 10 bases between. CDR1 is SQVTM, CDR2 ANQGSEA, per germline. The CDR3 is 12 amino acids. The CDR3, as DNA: TGCAGCGTTGTGACAGGAAGCTATGGCTACACCTTC. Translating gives CSVVTGSYGYTF.

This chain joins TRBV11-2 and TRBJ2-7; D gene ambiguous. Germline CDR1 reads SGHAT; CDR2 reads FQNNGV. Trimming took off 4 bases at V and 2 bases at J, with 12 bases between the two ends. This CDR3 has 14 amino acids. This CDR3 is CASSSTSGTYEQYF. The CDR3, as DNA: TGTGCCAGCAGCTCCACCAGTGGGACCTACGAGCAGTACTTC.

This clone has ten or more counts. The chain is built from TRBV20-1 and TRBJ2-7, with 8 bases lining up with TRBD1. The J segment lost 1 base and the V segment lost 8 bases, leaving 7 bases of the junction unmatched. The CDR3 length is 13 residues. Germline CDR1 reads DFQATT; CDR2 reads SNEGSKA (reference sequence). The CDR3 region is CSSGQGASYEQYF. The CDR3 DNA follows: TGCAGTTCTGGACAGGGTGCGTCCTACGAGCAGTACTTC.

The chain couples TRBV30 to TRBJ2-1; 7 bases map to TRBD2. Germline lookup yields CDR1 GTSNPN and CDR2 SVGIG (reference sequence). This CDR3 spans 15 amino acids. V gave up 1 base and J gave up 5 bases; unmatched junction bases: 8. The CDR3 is CAWSETGTTHNEQFF. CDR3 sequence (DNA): TGTGCCTGGAGTGAAACCGGGACTACTCACAATGAGCAGTTCTTC.

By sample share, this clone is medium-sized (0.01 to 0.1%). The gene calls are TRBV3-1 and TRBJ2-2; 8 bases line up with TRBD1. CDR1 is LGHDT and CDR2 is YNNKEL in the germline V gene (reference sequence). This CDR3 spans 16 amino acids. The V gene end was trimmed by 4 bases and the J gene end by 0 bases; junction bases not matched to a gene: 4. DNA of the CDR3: TGTGCCAGCAGCCGCCGACAGGGGTCGAACACCGGGGAGCTGTTTTTT. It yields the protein CASSRRQGSNTGELFF.

In DNA, the CDR3 is TGCGCCAGCAGCTTGGACGACGCAGATACGCAGTATTTT. Residues: CASSLDDADTQYF. J is TRBJ2-3 and V is TRBV5-1; D gene unclear. The CDR3 contains 13 residues. Germline V lookup: CDR1 SGHRS, CDR2 YFSETQ. Deletions cut 0 bases from V and 4 bases from J, with 6 bases between.

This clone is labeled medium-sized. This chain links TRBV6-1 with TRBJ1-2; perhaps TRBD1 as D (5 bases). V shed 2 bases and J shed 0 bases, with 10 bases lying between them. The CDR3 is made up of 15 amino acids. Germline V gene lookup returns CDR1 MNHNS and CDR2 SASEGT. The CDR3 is CASSEFPGANYGYTF. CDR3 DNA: TGTGCCAGCAGTGAATTTCCGGGGGCTAACTATGGCTACACCTTC.

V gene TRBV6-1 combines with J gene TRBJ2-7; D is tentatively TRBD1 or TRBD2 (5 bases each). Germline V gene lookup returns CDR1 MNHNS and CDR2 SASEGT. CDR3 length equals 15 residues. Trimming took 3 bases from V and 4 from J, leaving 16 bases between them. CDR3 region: CASSEGPGPYYEQYF. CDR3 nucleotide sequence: TGTGCCAGCAGTGAGGGACCGGGACCCTATTACGAGCAGTACTTC.

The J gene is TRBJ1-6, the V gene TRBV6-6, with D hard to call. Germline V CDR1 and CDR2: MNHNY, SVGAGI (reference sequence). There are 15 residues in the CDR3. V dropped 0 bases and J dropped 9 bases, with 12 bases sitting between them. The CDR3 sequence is CASSYSEDTPSPLHF. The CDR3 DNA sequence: TGTGCCAGCAGTTACTCGGAAGACACCCCTTCACCCCTCCACTTT.

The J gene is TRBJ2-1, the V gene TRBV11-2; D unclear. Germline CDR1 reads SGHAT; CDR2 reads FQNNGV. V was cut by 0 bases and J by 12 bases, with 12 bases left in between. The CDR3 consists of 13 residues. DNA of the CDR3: TGTGCCAGCAGCTTAGATGGCAGAGGCACGCAGTTCTTC. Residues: CASSLDGRGTQFF.

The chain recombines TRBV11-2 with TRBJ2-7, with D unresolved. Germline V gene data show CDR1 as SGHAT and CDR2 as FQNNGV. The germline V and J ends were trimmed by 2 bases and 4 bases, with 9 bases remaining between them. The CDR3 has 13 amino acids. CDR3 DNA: TGTGCCAGCAGCTTACTGGACCGTTACGAGCAGTACTTC. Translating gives CASSLLDRYEQYF.

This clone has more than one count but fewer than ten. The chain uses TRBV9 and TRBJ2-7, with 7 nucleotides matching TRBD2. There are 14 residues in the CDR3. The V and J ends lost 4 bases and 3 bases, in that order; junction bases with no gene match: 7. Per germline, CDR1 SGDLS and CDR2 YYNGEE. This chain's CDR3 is CASSPRTSDYEQYF. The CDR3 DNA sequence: TGTGCCAGCAGCCCTCGGACTAGTGACTACGAGCAGTACTTC.

The CDR3 DNA is TGCGCCAGCAGGTCCGGGACAGGGGGGTTAGGCTACACCTTC. It is translated as CASRSGTGGLGYTF. The chain combines TRBV5-1 with TRBJ1-2; 11 nucleotides line up with TRBD1. The V gene end was trimmed by 5 bases and the J gene end by 8 bases; junction bases not matched to a gene: 8. Germline V gene data show CDR1 as SGHRS and CDR2 as YFSETQ. This CDR3 is 14 amino acids long.

The CDR3 sequence is CASIFGQATYGYTF. Here the CDR3 DNA reads TGTGCCAGCATCTTCGGCCAGGCGACCTATGGCTACACCTTC. The chain uses TRBV3-1 and TRBJ1-2; D gene uncertain. V was clipped by 7 bases and J by 4 bases, with 16 bases between them. This CDR3 has 14 amino acids. CDR1 and CDR2 (germline): LGHDT, YNNKEL (reference sequence).

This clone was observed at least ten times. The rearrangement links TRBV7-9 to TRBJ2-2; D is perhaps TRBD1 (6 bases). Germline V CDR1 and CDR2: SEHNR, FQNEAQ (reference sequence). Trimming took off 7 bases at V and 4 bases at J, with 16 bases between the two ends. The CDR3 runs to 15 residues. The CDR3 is CASTQFTGLTGELFF. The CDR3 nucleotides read TGTGCCAGCACCCAATTCACAGGGCTCACCGGGGAGCTGTTTTTT.

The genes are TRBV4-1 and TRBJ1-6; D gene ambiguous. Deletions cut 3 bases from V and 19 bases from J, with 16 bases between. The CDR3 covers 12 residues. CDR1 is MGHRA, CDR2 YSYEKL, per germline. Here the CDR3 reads CASSQGNSPVHF. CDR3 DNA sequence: TGCGCCAGCAGCCAGGGTAATTCACCGGTGCACTTT.

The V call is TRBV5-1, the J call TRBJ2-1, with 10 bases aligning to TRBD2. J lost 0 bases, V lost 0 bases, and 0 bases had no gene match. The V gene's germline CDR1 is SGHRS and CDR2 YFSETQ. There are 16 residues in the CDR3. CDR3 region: CASSLASGSSYNEQFF. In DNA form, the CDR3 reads TGCGCCAGCAGCTTGGCTAGCGGGAGCTCCTACAATGAGCAGTTCTTC.

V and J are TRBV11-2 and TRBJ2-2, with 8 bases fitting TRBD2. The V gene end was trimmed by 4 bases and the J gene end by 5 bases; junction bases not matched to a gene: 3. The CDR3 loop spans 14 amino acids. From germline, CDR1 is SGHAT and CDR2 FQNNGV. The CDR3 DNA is TGTGCCAGCAGCTGGCCGGGAGGGACCGGGGAGCTGTTTTTT. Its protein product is CASSWPGGTGELFF.

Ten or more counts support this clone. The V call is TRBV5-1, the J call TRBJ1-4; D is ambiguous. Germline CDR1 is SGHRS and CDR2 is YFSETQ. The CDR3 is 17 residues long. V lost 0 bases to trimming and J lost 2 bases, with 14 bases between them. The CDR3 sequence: CASSLDVGSATNEKLFF. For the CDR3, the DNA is TGCGCCAGCAGCTTGGATGTGGGGTCGGCGACTAATGAAAAACTGTTTTTT.

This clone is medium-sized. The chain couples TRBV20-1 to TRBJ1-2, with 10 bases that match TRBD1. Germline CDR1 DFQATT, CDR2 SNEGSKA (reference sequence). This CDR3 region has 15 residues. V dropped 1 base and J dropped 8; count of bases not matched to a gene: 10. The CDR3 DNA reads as TGCAGTGCTAGAGTTTGGACAGGGGGAGTGGGCGGCTACACCTTC. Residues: CSARVWTGGVGGYTF.

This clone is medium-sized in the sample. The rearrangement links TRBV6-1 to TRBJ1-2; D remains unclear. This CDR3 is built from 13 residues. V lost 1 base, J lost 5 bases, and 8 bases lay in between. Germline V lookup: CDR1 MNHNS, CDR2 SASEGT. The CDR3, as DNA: TGTGCCAGCAGTGAAGGCACAGTTTATGGCTACACCTTC. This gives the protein CASSEGTVYGYTF.

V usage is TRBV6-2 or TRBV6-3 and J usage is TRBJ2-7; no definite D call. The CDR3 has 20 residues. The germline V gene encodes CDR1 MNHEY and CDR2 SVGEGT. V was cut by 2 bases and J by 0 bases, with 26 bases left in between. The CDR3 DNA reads TGTGCCAGCAGTTACGCAATCACCGTGACTCCGTCCCTCCTCTCCTACGAGCAGTACTTC. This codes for CASSYAITVTPSLLSYEQYF.

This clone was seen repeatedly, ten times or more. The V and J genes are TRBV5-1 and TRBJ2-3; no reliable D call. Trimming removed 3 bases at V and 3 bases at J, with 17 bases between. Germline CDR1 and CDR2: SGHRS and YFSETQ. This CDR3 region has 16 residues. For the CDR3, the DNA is TGCGCCAGCAGCTCCGCGGAAGGGCCAGAGACAGATACGCAGTATTTT. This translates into CASSSAEGPETDTQYF.

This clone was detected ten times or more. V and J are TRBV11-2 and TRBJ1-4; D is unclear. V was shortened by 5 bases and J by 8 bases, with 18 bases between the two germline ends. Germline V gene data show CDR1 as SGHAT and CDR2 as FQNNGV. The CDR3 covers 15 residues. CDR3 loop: CASSPNAEGGEKLFF. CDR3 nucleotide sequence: TGTGCCAGCAGCCCTAATGCGGAGGGCGGCGAAAAACTGTTTTTT. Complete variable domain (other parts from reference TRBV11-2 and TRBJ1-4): EAGVAQSPRYKIIEKRQSVAFWCNPISGHATLYWYQQILGQGPKLLIQFQNNGVVDDSQLPKDRFSAERLKGVDSTLKIQPAKLEDSAVYLCASSPNAEGGEKLFFGSGTQLSVL.

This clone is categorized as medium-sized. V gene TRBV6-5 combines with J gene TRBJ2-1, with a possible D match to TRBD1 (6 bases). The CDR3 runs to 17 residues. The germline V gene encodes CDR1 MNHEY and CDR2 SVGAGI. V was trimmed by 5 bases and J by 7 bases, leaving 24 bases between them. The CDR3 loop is CASSPHFAGGPGNEQFF. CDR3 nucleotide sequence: TGTGCCAGCAGTCCTCACTTTGCTGGGGGCCCAGGGAATGAGCAGTTCTTC.

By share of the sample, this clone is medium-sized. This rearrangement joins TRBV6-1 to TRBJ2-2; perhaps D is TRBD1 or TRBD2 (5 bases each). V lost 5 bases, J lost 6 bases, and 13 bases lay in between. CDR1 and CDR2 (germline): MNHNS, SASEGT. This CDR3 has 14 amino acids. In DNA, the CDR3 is TGTGCCAGCAGTAAAGGGGTGAGGGCCGGGGAGCTGTTTTTT. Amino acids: CASSKGVRAGELFF.

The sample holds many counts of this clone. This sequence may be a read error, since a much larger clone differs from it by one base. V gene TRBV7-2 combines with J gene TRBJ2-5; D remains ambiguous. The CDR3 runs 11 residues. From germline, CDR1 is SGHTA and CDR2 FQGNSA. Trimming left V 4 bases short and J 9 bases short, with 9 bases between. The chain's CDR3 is CASSCSHAQYF. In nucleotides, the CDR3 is TGTGCCAGCAGCTGTTCGCACGCCCAGTACTTC.

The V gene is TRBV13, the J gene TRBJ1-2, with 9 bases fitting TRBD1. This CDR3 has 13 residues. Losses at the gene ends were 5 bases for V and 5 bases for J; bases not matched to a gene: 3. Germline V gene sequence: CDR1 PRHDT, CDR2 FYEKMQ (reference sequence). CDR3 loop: CASSLGQGYGYTF. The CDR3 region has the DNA TGTGCCAGCAGCCTTGGACAGGGGTATGGCTACACCTTC.